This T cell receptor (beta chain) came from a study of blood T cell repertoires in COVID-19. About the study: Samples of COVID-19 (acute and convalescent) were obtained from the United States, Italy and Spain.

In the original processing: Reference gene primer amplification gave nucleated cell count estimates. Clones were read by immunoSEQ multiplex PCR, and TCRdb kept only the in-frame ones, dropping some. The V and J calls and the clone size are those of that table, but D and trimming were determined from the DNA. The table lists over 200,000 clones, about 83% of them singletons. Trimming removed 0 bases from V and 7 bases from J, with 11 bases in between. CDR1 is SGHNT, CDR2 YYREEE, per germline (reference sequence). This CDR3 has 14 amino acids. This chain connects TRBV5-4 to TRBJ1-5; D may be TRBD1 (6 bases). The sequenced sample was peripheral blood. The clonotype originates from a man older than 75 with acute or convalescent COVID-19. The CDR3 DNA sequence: TGTGCCAGCAGCTTGGAGGGGGGGAGCCAGCCCCAGCATTTT. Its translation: CASSLEGGSQPQHF.